This T cell receptor (beta chain) came from a study of blood T cells in healthy people across ages. Study context: Template-switching capture recovered about one barcoded beta molecule per two T cells.

J lost 0 bases, V lost 7 bases, and 1 base had no gene match. This CDR3 has 13 amino acids. The germline V gene encodes CDR1 SNHLY and CDR2 FYNNEI. Researchers collected 9 to 10 milliliters of peripheral blood from every single donor. In each sample, at least 6 million PBMCs were isolated. Using a J-beta primer mix together with a sample-barcoded 5' primer, a second PCR was run for about 7 to 12 cycles. Tags on each cDNA molecule came from a template-switch adaptor with 12 random nucleotides. TCRdb called the 5' RACE reads again in MiXCR, with one record for every CDR3 protein. The sample holds 650,000 to 800,000 distinct CDR3 sequences, approximately 48% seen once.

This TCR was sampled from a man in his fifties or sixties in good health. The chain employs TRBV2 and TRBJ2-3; 7 nucleotides line up with TRBD2. The material sequenced was blood. The CDR3 region is CASKRDSTDTQYF. The CDR3 DNA reads as TGTGCCAGCAAGCGGGATAGCACAGATACGCAGTATTTT.